The text below deals with one TCR beta chain. Germline assignment: CDR1 LGHDT and CDR2 YNNKEL (reference sequence). Deletions cut 11 bases from V and 13 bases from J, with 23 bases between. This CDR3 region has 13 residues. The sample originates from a study of blood T cells in healthy people across ages. Sample-barcoded 5' priming and a J-beta primer mix drove a second PCR of 7 to 11 cycles. TCRdb reprocessed the 5' RACE reads via MiXCR and lists one record per CDR3 protein. The table lists 500,000 to 550,000 distinct CDR3 sequences, 20% to 30% of them singletons. The same data also contributed to another study, on T cells of mothers and their children.

The chain employs TRBV3-1 and TRBJ2-2; D gene unclear. Sequenced input: blood. The sequence came from a boy younger than 18 in good health. DNA for the CDR3: TGTGCCTCATCTCGAGTCCACCTGAAATGGCTGTTTTTT. Translation: CASSRVHLKWLFF.